Shown below are 29 T cell receptor beta chains from a single sample sequenced in a study of blood T cell repertoires in COVID-19. Profiling relied on immunoSEQ multiplex PCR, and the TCRdb table lists in-frame clones only, not all of them. Among under 70,000 clones listed, about 91% were seen once. The sequenced sample was peripheral blood. The receptors originated from a woman aged 55-70 years with active or convalescent COVID-19.

The rearrangement uses TRBV9 and TRBJ1-2; D remains ambiguous. CDR1 and CDR2 (germline): SGDLS, YYNGEE. CDR3 length: 10 amino acids. V lost 2 bases and J lost 14, with 10 bases in between. CDR3 residues: CASSVRIETF. CDR3 DNA sequence: TGTGCCAGCAGCGTGCGGATTGAGACCTTC.

The chain carries TRBV5-1 and TRBJ1-6; D remains unclear. This CDR3 contains 13 residues. V was shortened by 0 bases and J by 7 bases, with 5 bases between the two germline ends. Germline lookup yields CDR1 SGHRS and CDR2 YFSETQ. The CDR3 region has the DNA TGCGCCAGCAGCTTGGCCGGGAATTCACCCCTCCACTTT. Residues: CASSLAGNSPLHF.

The chain employs TRBV7-3 and TRBJ2-6; D might be TRBD1 (5 bases). Germline V CDR1 and CDR2: SGHTA, FQGTGA. This CDR3 comprises 16 residues. Trimming shortened V by 3 bases and J by 2 bases, and 11 bases separated the two germline ends. The CDR3 sequence is CASSLQGAAGANVLTF. The CDR3 DNA follows: TGTGCCAGCAGCTTGCAGGGTGCAGCTGGGGCCAACGTCCTGACTTTC.

The chain has TRBV28 and TRBJ1-4; no reliable D call. Trimming cost V 2 bases and J 10 bases, with 11 bases left between them. CDR3 length: 13 amino acids. The germline V gene encodes CDR1 MDHEN and CDR2 SYDVKM. The CDR3 bases are TGTGCCAGCAGTTTAGTTGGGGAGGGAAAACTGTTTTTT. Its protein is CASSLVGEGKLFF.

The chain joins TRBV6-2 or TRBV6-3 to TRBJ2-3; perhaps TRBD2 as D (5 bases). The germline CDR1 and CDR2 sequences are MNHEY and SVGEGT. V was shortened by 0 bases and J by 5 bases, with 6 bases between the two germline ends. CDR3 length: 13 amino acids. The DNA of the CDR3 is TGTGCCAGCAGTTACTCGAGGGAAGATACGCAGTATTTT. This gives the protein CASSYSREDTQYF.

V is TRBV2 and J is TRBJ2-7; 7 bases align to TRBD1. CDR3 length: 15 amino acids. With 8 bases clipped from V and 0 bases from J, the junction kept 10 bases outside the gene matches. Germline V lookup: CDR1 SNHLY, CDR2 FYNNEI. CDR3 nucleotide sequence: TGTGCCAGCCAGAAAGGCAGGGACAGCTCCTACGAGCAGTACTTC. It is translated as CASQKGRDSSYEQYF.

V and J are TRBV6-6 and TRBJ2-7; possibly TRBD1 for D (6 bases). Germline CDR1 MNHNY, CDR2 SVGAGI (reference sequence). The V gene lost 5 bases and the J gene lost 2 bases, with 16 bases spanning the gap. The CDR3 is 15 amino acids. DNA of the CDR3: TGTGCCAGCAGTCCAAAAGGGGGTGCCCCCTACGAGCAGTACTTC. Its protein product is CASSPKGGAPYEQYF.

The chain has TRBV7-9 and TRBJ1-1, with TRBD1 matching over 8 bases. With 5 bases clipped from V and 3 bases from J, the junction kept 8 bases outside the gene matches. The CDR3 is 15 amino acids. CDR1 SEHNR and CDR2 FQNEAQ come from the germline V gene (reference sequence). CDR3 sequence reads: CASSAWTGLYTEAFF. CDR3 nucleotide sequence: TGTGCCAGCAGCGCTTGGACAGGGCTATACACTGAAGCTTTCTTT.

This clone has just one count. This rearrangement joins TRBV6-2 or TRBV6-3 to TRBJ2-5; perhaps TRBD2 as D (6 bases). The CDR3 contains 17 residues. V dropped 5 bases and J dropped 5 bases, with 24 bases sitting between them. CDR1 is MNHEY, CDR2 SVGEGT, per germline. Here the CDR3 DNA reads TGTGCCAGCAGTAACCGCCTAGGGGTCGGGGGACGGGAGACCCAGTACTTC. It yields the protein CASSNRLGVGGRETQYF.

CDR3 sequence: CASSISGVTGEQFF. CDR3 nucleotides: TGTGCCAGTAGTATATCCGGAGTAACAGGAGAGCAGTTCTTC. The chain recombines TRBV19 with TRBJ2-1; D perhaps matches TRBD1 (5 bases). Trimming pared 2 bases from V and 10 bases from J, leaving 15 bases between. Germline V gives CDR1 LNHDA, CDR2 SQIVND (reference sequence). The CDR3 loop spans 14 amino acids.

This chain links TRBV15 with TRBJ1-1; tentatively, D is TRBD1 (5 bases). This CDR3 has 14 residues. Per germline, CDR1 LNHNV and CDR2 YYDKDF (reference sequence). With 5 bases removed from V and 4 bases from J, the gap between germline ends came to 14 bases. CDR3 sequence: CATSEDGGGTEAFF. The CDR3 DNA reads as TGTGCCACCAGCGAGGACGGGGGGGGCACTGAAGCTTTCTTT.

The rearrangement uses TRBV2 and TRBJ1-2; D gene uncertain. The germline V gene has CDR1 SNHLY and CDR2 FYNNEI. V lost 8 bases, J lost 0 bases, and 10 bases lay in between. The CDR3 sequence is 13 residues long. CDR3 nucleotide sequence: TGTGCCAGCTCTCAGATTGCTAACTATGGCTACACCTTC. Translation gives CASSQIANYGYTF.

The chain recombines TRBV6-2 or TRBV6-3 with TRBJ1-1; 7 bases map to TRBD1. Trimming removed 2 bases from V and 3 bases from J; junction bases left unmatched: 9. This CDR3 has 16 residues. The germline V gene has CDR1 MNHEY and CDR2 SVGEGT. CDR3 in DNA: TGTGCCAGCAGTTACCCAAAGACAGGGCTGGACACTGAAGCTTTCTTT. Residues: CASSYPKTGLDTEAFF.

On this clone: Other DNA sequences of this sample code for an identical CDR3. The CDR3 here is CATSGASNQPQHF. CDR3 in DNA: TGTGCCACCAGTGGGGCTAGCAATCAGCCCCAGCATTTT. This chain links TRBV24-1 with TRBJ1-5; the D is unclear. Trimming stripped 5 bases from V and 0 bases from J, with 4 bases between. From germline, CDR1 is KGHDR and CDR2 SFDVKD. This CDR3 has 13 residues.

The V and J genes are TRBV5-1 and TRBJ2-3, with TRBD2 matching 7 bases. This CDR3 is built from 16 residues. The germline CDR1 and CDR2 sequences are SGHRS and YFSETQ. V trimming: 0 bases; J trimming: 6 bases; junction bases outside the gene matches: 10. CDR3 region: CASSLVSGRAVDTQYF. For the CDR3, the DNA is TGCGCCAGCAGCTTGGTCTCGGGGAGGGCCGTCGATACGCAGTATTTT.

This chain uses TRBV7-9 with TRBJ2-1; 11 nucleotides line up with TRBD1. The CDR3 is 15 amino acids. Germline loops: CDR1 SEHNR, CDR2 FQNEAQ (reference sequence). With 0 bases clipped from V and 7 bases from J, the junction kept 2 bases outside the gene matches. CDR3 region: CASSLAGQGENEQFF. In DNA, the CDR3 is TGTGCCAGCAGCTTAGCGGGACAGGGGGAAAATGAGCAGTTCTTC.

CDR3 in DNA: TGCGCCAGCAGCCAAGATAGCGGGGTACCCTACGAGCAGTACTTC. Translated: CASSQDSGVPYEQYF. The rearrangement joins TRBV4-1 to TRBJ2-7; 8 bases map to TRBD2. CDR1 MGHRA and CDR2 YSYEKL come from the germline V gene. V lost 0 bases to trimming and J lost 2 bases; unmatched junction nucleotides: 3. This CDR3 comprises 15 residues.

This clone came up once. CDR3 DNA: TGTGCCAGCAGTTACCCACAGGGTGGGCAAGAGACCCAGTACTTC. Protein: CASSYPQGGQETQYF. The genes are TRBV6-5 and TRBJ2-5, with D tentatively TRBD1 (6 bases). Looked up from germline, CDR1 is MNHEY and CDR2 is SVGAGI. V dropped 2 bases and J dropped 2 bases, with 12 bases sitting between them. The CDR3 has 15 residues.

The V and J genes are TRBV4-1 and TRBJ2-7, with D possibly TRBD1 on 5 matching bases. This CDR3 spans 15 amino acids. Germline V gene data show CDR1 as MGHRA and CDR2 as YSYEKL. The ends were cut back, 0 bases at V and 3 bases at J, with 12 bases in the middle. In nucleotides, the CDR3 is TGCGCCAGCAGCCAAGATTCAAGGGGAATCTACGAGCAGTACTTC. Its translation is CASSQDSRGIYEQYF.

The J gene is TRBJ2-5, the V gene TRBV5-8, with 13 positions matching TRBD2. Germline V CDR1 and CDR2: SGHTS, YDEGEE. J gave up 5 bases and V 0 bases, and 4 bases lay outside the gene matches. The CDR3 runs to 16 residues. The CDR3 spells CASSLGTSGRGETQYF. The CDR3 bases are TGTGCCAGCAGCTTGGGGACTAGCGGGAGAGGGGAGACCCAGTACTTC.

This sequence joins TRBV7-3 and TRBJ2-1; D not resolved. V gave up 4 bases and J gave up 7 bases, with 8 bases separating them. Germline CDR1 reads SGHTA; CDR2 reads FQGTGA. The length of the CDR3 is 12 residues. The CDR3 DNA is TGTGCCAGCAGCTCGTACTCGAATGAGCAGTTCTTC. As protein: CASSSYSNEQFF.

This chain connects TRBV19 to TRBJ1-5; 8 bases line up with TRBD1. The V gene end was trimmed by 5 bases and the J gene end by 3 bases; junction bases not matched to a gene: 3. Germline CDR1 is LNHDA and CDR2 is SQIVND (reference sequence). This CDR3 comprises 14 residues. CDR3 sequence (DNA): TGTGCCAGTAGTCAGGACAGGGACAATCAGCCCCAGCATTTT. It translates to CASSQDRDNQPQHF.

The chain recombines TRBV28 with TRBJ2-1; 10 bases are a match to TRBD2. This CDR3 spans 15 amino acids. The V gene's germline CDR1 is MDHEN and CDR2 SYDVKM. The V segment lost 3 bases and the J segment 6 bases; nucleotides outside the gene matches: 5. The CDR3 here is CASSFYSGRSNEQFF. In DNA, the CDR3 is TGTGCCAGCAGTTTTTATAGCGGGAGGAGCAATGAGCAGTTCTTC.

The genes are TRBV2 and TRBJ1-5; D is ambiguous. Germline V gene sequence: CDR1 SNHLY, CDR2 FYNNEI. Trimming pared 6 bases from V and 1 base from J, leaving 7 bases between. This CDR3 is built from 13 residues. The CDR3 nucleotides read TGTGCCAGCAGGGAGATAAGCAATCAGCCCCAGCATTTT. Translating it yields CASREISNQPQHF.

CDR3 loop: CASTPPRGALYSNQPQHF. The CDR3 DNA follows: TGTGCCAGCACCCCCCCCAGGGGGGCCCTGTATAGCAATCAGCCCCAGCATTTT. The rearrangement joins TRBV28 to TRBJ1-5; TRBD1 matches at 7 bases. The CDR3 contains 18 residues. The V gene's germline CDR1 is MDHEN and CDR2 SYDVKM. V gave up 7 bases and J gave up 0 bases; unmatched junction bases: 15.

V gene TRBV28 combines with J gene TRBJ2-1, with 7 bases identical to TRBD1. V was clipped by 4 bases and J by 7 bases; unmatched bases: 10. The CDR3 has 15 amino acids. Looked up from germline, CDR1 is MDHEN and CDR2 is SYDVKM. The CDR3 coding sequence is TGTGCCAGCAGTTCCACTGGACAGGTGCAGAATGAGCAGTTCTTC. Protein sequence: CASSSTGQVQNEQFF.

The chain uses TRBV2 and TRBJ2-3; the D gene is possibly TRBD2 (6 bases). From germline, CDR1 is SNHLY and CDR2 FYNNEI. V was cut by 10 bases and J by 0 bases, with 17 bases left in between. The CDR3 totals 15 residues. This CDR3 reads CATRRSGLSTDTQYF. In DNA form, the CDR3 reads TGTGCCACCCGACGCTCGGGACTTAGCACAGATACGCAGTATTTT.

This clone was detected once. This rearrangement joins TRBV5-5 to TRBJ1-6; D not resolved. V lost 1 base, J lost 1 base, and 15 bases lay in between. The CDR3 runs to 18 residues. CDR1 and CDR2 (germline): SGHKS, YYEKEE (reference sequence). The CDR3 sequence is CASSLRAQRESYNSPLHF. DNA of the CDR3: TGTGCCAGCAGCTTGAGGGCACAGCGGGAGTCCTATAATTCACCCCTCCACTTT.

The rearrangement links TRBV2 to TRBJ1-1; no firm D call. The germline V gene has CDR1 SNHLY and CDR2 FYNNEI. Trimming left V 4 bases short and J 7 bases short, with 13 bases between. The CDR3 runs 13 residues. Here the CDR3 DNA reads TGTGCCAGCAGTGCTTCCGTCAGAAGTGAAGCTTTCTTT. Its protein product is CASSASVRSEAFF.